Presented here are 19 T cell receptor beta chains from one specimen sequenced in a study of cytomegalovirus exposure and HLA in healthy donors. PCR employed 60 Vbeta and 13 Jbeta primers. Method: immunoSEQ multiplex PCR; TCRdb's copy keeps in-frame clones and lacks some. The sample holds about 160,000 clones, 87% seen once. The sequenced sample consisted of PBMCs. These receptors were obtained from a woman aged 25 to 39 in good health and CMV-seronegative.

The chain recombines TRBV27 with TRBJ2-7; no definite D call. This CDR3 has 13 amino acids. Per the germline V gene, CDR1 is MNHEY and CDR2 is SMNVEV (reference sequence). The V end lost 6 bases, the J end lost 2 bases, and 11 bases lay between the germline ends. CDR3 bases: TGTGCCAGCAGCCCTGCGTCGGCCTACGAGCAGTACTTC. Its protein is CASSPASAYEQYF.

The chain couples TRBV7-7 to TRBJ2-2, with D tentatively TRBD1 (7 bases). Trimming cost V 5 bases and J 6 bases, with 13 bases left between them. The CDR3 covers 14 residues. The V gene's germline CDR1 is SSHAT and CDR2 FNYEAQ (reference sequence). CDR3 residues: CASSISGGPGELFF. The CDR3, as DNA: TGTGCCAGCAGCATATCAGGGGGGCCCGGGGAGCTGTTTTTT.

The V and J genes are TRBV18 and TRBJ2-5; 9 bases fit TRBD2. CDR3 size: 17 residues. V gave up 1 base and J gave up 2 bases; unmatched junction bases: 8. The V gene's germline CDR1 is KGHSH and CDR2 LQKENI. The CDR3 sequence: CASSPLPAGGKQETQYF. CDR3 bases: TGTGCCAGCTCACCACTTCCGGCGGGGGGGAAACAAGAGACCCAGTACTTC.

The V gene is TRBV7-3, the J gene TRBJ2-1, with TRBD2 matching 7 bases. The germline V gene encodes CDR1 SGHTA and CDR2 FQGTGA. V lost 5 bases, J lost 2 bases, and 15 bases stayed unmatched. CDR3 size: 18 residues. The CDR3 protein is CASSPPPSGERTYNEQFF. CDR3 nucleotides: TGTGCCAGCAGCCCTCCCCCTAGCGGCGAAAGGACCTACAATGAGCAGTTCTTC.

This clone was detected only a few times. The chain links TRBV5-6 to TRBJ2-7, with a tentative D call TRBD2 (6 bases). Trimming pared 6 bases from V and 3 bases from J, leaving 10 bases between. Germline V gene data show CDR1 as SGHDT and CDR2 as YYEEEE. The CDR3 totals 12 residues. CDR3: CASNLGGYEQYF. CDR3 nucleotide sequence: TGTGCCAGCAACCTGGGGGGCTACGAGCAGTACTTC.

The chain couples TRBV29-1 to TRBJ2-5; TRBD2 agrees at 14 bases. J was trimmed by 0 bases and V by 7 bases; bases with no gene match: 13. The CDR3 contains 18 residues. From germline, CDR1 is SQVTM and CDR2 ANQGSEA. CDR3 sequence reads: CSALTGLAGVLYQETQYF. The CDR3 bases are TGCAGCGCTTTGACGGGACTAGCGGGAGTGCTGTACCAAGAGACCCAGTACTTC.

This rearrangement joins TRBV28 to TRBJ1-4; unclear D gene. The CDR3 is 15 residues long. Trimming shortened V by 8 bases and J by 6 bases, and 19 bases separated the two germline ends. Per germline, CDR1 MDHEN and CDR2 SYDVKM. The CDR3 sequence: CASATPGLGDEKLFF. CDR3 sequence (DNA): TGTGCCAGCGCCACCCCGGGGTTAGGCGATGAAAAACTGTTTTTT.

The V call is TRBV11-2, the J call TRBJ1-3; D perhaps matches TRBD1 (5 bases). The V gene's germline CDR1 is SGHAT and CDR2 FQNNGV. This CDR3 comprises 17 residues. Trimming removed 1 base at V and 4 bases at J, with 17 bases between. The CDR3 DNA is TGTGCCAGCAGCTTAGTAGTGGGGGGAGCTATCGGAAACACCATATATTTT. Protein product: CASSLVVGGAIGNTIYF.

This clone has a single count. As DNA, the CDR3 is TGTGCCAGCAGCTTAAACCCGGGACTAGCGGGGGGCACAGATACGCAGTATTTT. Translated: CASSLNPGLAGGTDTQYF. The rearrangement uses TRBV7-2 and TRBJ2-3, with 14 bases that match TRBD2. Trimming at V came to 2 bases and at J to 1 base, leaving 5 bases not matched to a gene. The CDR3 length is 18 residues. In germline, CDR1 is SGHTA, CDR2 FQGNSA.

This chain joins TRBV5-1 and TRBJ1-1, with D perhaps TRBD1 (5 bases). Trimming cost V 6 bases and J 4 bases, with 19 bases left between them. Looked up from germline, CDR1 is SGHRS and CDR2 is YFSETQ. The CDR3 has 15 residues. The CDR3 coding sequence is TGCGCCAGCACCAACCCTATCGGGGGTCCCACTGAAGCTTTCTTT. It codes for CASTNPIGGPTEAFF.

CDR3 amino acids: CASTTDRNTEAFF. The CDR3, as DNA: TGTGCCAGTACCACGGACAGGAACACTGAAGCTTTCTTT. V gene TRBV19 combines with J gene TRBJ1-1; D might be TRBD1 (6 bases). Trimming stripped 7 bases from V and 1 base from J, with 10 bases between. Germline assignment: CDR1 LNHDA and CDR2 SQIVND (reference sequence). This CDR3 has 13 amino acids. The whole variable domain, remainder taken from reference TRBV19 and TRBJ1-1, is DGGITQSPKYLFRKEGQNVTLSCEQNLNHDAMYWYRQDPGQGLRLIYYSQIVNDFQKGDIAEGYSVSREKKESFPLTVTSAQKNPTAFYLCASTTDRNTEAFFGQGTRLTVV.

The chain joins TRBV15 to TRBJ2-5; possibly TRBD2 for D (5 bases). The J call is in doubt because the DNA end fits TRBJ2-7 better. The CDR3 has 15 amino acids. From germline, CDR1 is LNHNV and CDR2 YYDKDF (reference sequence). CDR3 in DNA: TGTGCCACCAGCAGGACCCCCGGGGAGACCTACGAGCAGTACTTC. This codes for CATSRTPGETYEQYF.

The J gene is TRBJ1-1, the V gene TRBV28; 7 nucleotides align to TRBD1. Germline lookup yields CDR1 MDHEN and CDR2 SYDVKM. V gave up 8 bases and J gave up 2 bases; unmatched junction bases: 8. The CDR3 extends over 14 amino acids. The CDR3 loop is CASHLIGGNTEAFF. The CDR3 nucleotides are TGTGCCAGCCACCTCATAGGGGGCAACACTGAAGCTTTCTTT.

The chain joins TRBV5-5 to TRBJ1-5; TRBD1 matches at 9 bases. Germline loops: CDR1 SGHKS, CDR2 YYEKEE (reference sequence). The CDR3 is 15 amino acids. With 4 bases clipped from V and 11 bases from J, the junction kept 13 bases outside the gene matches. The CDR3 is CASSPQGQGIDTQHF. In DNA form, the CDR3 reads TGTGCCAGCAGCCCGCAGGGACAGGGAATCGACACCCAGCATTTT.

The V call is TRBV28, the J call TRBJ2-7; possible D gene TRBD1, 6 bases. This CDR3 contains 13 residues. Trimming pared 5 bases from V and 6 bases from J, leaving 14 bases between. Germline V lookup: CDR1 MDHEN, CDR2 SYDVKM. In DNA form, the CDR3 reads TGTGCCAGCAGTCCCATGGGGGCGGGCGAGCAGTACTTC. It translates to CASSPMGAGEQYF.

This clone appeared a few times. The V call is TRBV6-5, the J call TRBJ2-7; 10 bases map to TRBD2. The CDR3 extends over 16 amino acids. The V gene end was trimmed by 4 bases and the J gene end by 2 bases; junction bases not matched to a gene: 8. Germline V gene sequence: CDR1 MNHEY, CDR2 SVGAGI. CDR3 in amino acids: CASSSTSSGGAYEQYF. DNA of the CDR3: TGTGCCAGCAGTTCAACCTCTAGCGGGGGAGCCTACGAGCAGTACTTC.

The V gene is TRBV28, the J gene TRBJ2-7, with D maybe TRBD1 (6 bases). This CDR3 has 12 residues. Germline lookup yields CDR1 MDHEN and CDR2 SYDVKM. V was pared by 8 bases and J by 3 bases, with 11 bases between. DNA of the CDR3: TGTGCCAGCTACAGGGTAAACTACGAGCAGTACTTC. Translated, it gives CASYRVNYEQYF.

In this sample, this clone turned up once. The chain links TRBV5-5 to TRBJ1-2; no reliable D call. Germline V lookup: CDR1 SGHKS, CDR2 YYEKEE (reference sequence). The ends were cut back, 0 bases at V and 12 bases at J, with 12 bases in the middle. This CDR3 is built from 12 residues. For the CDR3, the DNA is TGTGCCAGCAGCTTGGGGAGTCATGGTCACACCTTC. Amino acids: CASSLGSHGHTF.

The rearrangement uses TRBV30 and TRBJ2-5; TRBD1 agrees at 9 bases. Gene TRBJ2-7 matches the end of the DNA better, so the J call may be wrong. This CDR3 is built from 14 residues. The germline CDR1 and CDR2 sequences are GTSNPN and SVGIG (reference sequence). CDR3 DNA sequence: TGTGCCTGCGATTCCGGGACAGGGCGGTACGAGCAGTACTTC. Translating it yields CACDSGTGRYEQYF.